This is a list of T cell receptor beta chains from one sample in a study of Ad26.COV2.S vaccination and SARS-CoV-2 variants. Profiled with immunoSEQ multiplex PCR; TCRdb holds only in-frame clones, not every one. This repertoire shows about 240,000 clones, more than 75% found once; its top ten account for over 8.5%. This sample comprised peripheral blood, obtained in a trial of Ad26.COV2.S vaccine versus placebo. These receptor sequences come from a person between 18 and 65 years old who received the Ad26.COV2.S COVID-19 vaccine or a placebo. CDR3s include the opening cysteine and the closing phenylalanine or tryptophan. D genes are given only for firm matches. Expanded clones get a size class; other rows say once, few or many, or leave the size out.

J gene	D gene	clone size	V gene	CDR3 protein	CDR3 DNA
TRBJ2-3	TRBD2	.	TRBV29-1	CSVGTSGGVTDTQYF	TGCAGCGTAGGGACTAGCGGGGGGGTGACAGATACGCAGTATTTT
TRBJ1-5	.	.	TRBV30	CAWSRESYQPQHF	TGTGCCTGGAGTCGAGAGAGTTATCAGCCCCAGCATTTT
TRBJ1-1	.	.	TRBV28	CASGWGRGNTEAFF	TGTGCCAGCGGTTGGGGACGGGGGAACACTGAAGCTTTCTTT
TRBJ1-2	.	few	TRBV13	CASSLKGQGYYGYTF	TGTGCCAGCAGCCTAAAAGGGCAGGGTTACTATGGCTACACCTTC
TRBJ1-2	TRBD1	.	TRBV27	CASSSTGIMANYGYTF	TGTGCCAGCAGTTCGACAGGGATCATGGCTAACTATGGCTACACCTTC
TRBJ2-2	TRBD1	.	TRBV29-1	CSVHRTGGHTGELFF	TGCAGCGTCCACCGGACAGGGGGCCACACCGGGGAGCTGTTTTTT
TRBJ2-7	TRBD1	.	TRBV11-2	CASSLGQLYEQYF	TGTGCCAGCAGCTTGGGACAGCTCTACGAGCAGTACTTC
TRBJ2-5	TRBD1	.	TRBV5-5	CASSSWDREETQYF	TGTGCCAGCAGCTCATGGGACAGGGAAGAGACCCAGTACTTC
TRBJ1-4	.	.	TRBV4-3	CASSQDREKLFF	TGCGCCAGCAGCCAAGATCGTGAAAAACTGTTTTTT
TRBJ1-6	.	.	TRBV12-2	CASHAPNSPLHF	TGTGCAAGTCATGCCCCGAATTCACCCCTCCACTTT
TRBJ2-1	.	.	TRBV11-3	CASSLGVGDEQFF	TGTGCCAGCAGCTTAGGTGTGGGGGATGAGCAGTTCTTC
TRBJ2-3	.	.	TRBV9	CASSVGGGSTDTQYF	TGTGCCAGCAGCGTAGGGGGCGGCAGCACAGATACGCAGTATTTT
TRBJ1-2	.	.	TRBV20-1	CSASTGGNYGYTF	TGCAGTGCTAGTACCGGGGGGAACTATGGCTACACCTTC
TRBJ1-2	TRBD1	.	TRBV30	CAWRGDRDLGGYTF	TGTGCCTGGAGGGGAGACAGGGATTTAGGTGGCTACACCTTC
TRBJ2-2	.	.	TRBV7-9	CASSLLGGTNTGELFF	TGTGCCAGCAGTCTACTCGGGGGCACCAACACCGGGGAGCTGTTTTTT
TRBJ1-5	TRBD1	.	TRBV19	CASRDRDGSNQPQHF	TGTGCCAGTAGGGACAGGGATGGAAGCAATCAGCCCCAGCATTTT
TRBJ2-2	TRBD2	.	TRBV27	CASTRGVRTGELFF	TGTGCCAGCACCCGGGGGGTAAGGACCGGGGAGCTGTTTTTT
TRBJ1-3	TRBD1	.	TRBV13	CASSIGQGLRNTIYF	TGTGCCAGCAGCATAGGACAGGGTCTAAGGAACACCATATATTTT
TRBJ2-7	.	few	TRBV3-1/TRBV3-2	CASNPSGSYEQYF	TGTGCCAGCAACCCGTCCGGTTCCTACGAGCAGTACTTC
TRBJ1-1	.	.	TRBV10-3	CAISESVVNTEAFF	TGTGCCATCAGTGAGTCGGTTGTGAACACTGAAGCTTTCTTT
TRBJ1-5	TRBD1	.	TRBV7-9	CASSFTGTGGVVSNQPQHF	TGTGCCAGCAGCTTCACCGGGACAGGGGGAGTTGTTAGCAATCAGCCCCAGCATTTT
TRBJ2-1	TRBD2	.	TRBV9	CASSTSGILSYNEQFF	TGTGCCAGCAGTACTAGCGGGATCCTCTCCTACAATGAGCAGTTCTTC
TRBJ1-2	TRBD1	.	TRBV6-5	CASTRTGDYGYTF	TGTGCCAGCACTCGGACAGGGGACTATGGCTACACCTTC
TRBJ2-7	TRBD1	.	TRBV5-8	CASSVLPGQGAHEQYF	TGTGCCAGCAGCGTCCTCCCGGGACAGGGGGCCCACGAGCAGTACTTC
TRBJ2-7	TRBD2	.	TRBV28	CASSTSGRATRF	TGTGCCAGCAGCACTAGCGGGAGGGCCACCCGCTTC
TRBJ2-7	TRBD1	.	TRBV13	CASSFTGQGGYEQYF	TGTGCCAGCAGCTTCACGGGACAGGGAGGCTACGAGCAGTACTTC
TRBJ1-2	.	.	TRBV27	CASSFAGVPHGYTF	TGTGCCAGCAGTTTTGCAGGAGTCCCCCATGGCTACACCTTC
TRBJ2-1	.	few	TRBV6-4	CASSEAAGYNEQFF	TGTGCCAGCAGTGAGGCGGCAGGGTACAATGAGCAGTTCTTC
TRBJ2-7	TRBD2	.	TRBV30	CARGLAGNNEQYF	TGTGCCCGGGGACTAGCGGGAAATAACGAGCAGTACTTC
TRBJ1-2	.	.	TRBV6-5	CASGARGGGYGYTF	TGTGCCAGCGGAGCGAGGGGCGGTGGCTATGGCTACACCTTC
TRBJ2-6	TRBD1	.	TRBV7-9	CASSLETGTPGANVLTF	TGTGCCAGCAGCTTAGAGACAGGGACCCCTGGGGCCAACGTCCTGACTTTC
TRBJ2-3	TRBD2	.	TRBV14	CASSQDGGLITDTQYF	TGTGCCAGCAGCCAAGACGGGGGACTAATCACAGATACGCAGTATTTT
TRBJ1-1	.	.	TRBV6-5	CASSYRSVGPNTEAFF	TGTGCCAGCAGTTATAGGTCAGTTGGTCCGAACACTGAAGCTTTCTTT
TRBJ2-5	.	.	TRBV5-1	CASSLRGFQETQYF	TGCGCCAGCAGCTTAAGAGGATTCCAAGAGACCCAGTACTTC
TRBJ2-3	.	.	TRBV9	CASSVQGYTDTQYF	TGTGCCAGCAGCGTACAGGGATACACAGATACGCAGTATTTT
TRBJ2-5	TRBD1	.	TRBV5-1	CASSLAGRGREETQYF	TGCGCCAGCAGCTTGGCTGGCAGGGGGCGAGAAGAGACCCAGTACTTC
TRBJ2-1	.	once	TRBV3-1/TRBV3-2	CASSQDPSYNEQFF	TGTGCCAGCAGCCAAGATCCCAGTTACAATGAGCAGTTCTTC
TRBJ1-6	.	.	TRBV6-5	CASRARTADFSPLHF	TGTGCCAGCAGGGCTAGGACAGCTGACTTTTCACCCCTCCACTTT
TRBJ2-5	.	.	TRBV5-1	CASSLLLGAGETQYF	TGCGCCAGCAGCCTCCTACTCGGGGCAGGGGAGACCCAGTACTTC
TRBJ2-1	.	.	TRBV5-1	CASGAESTSYNEQFF	TGCGCCAGCGGCGCAGAGTCTACCTCCTACAATGAGCAGTTCTTC
TRBJ1-5	.	.	TRBV27	CASSYGHNQPQHF	TGTGCCAGCAGTTACGGACACAATCAGCCCCAGCATTTT
TRBJ1-1	.	.	TRBV18	CASSSPAGEAFF	TGTGCCAGCTCATCGCCGGCCGGTGAAGCTTTCTTT
TRBJ1-1	.	.	TRBV6-5	CASKGGVVTEAFF	TGTGCCAGCAAGGGGGGGGTTGTCACTGAAGCTTTCTTT
TRBJ2-3	.	once	TRBV27	CASSLRQGALTDTQYF	TGTGCCAGCAGCTTGCGACAAGGGGCCCTCACAGATACGCAGTATTTT
TRBJ1-3	.	few	TRBV5-1	CASSLVGNSGNTIYF	TGCGCCAGCAGCTTGGTGGGGAATTCAGGAAACACCATATATTTT